Included here is one TCR beta chain sequence, with context. Its target is not known. This PCR relied on a set of 60 Vbeta primers and 13 Jbeta primers. TCRdb's copy holds only in-frame clones and misses some; the assay was immunoSEQ multiplex PCR. The sample includes roughly 130,000 clones, around 80% of them seen just once. These data belong to a study of cytomegalovirus exposure and HLA in healthy donors. Study-level findings and limits: The availability of immune exposure information extended only to CMV serostatus. In vitro testing confirmed a few CMV-associated chains as specific for CMV antigens. A previous analysis found most TCR beta V segments productive roughly 87% or roughly 30% of the time.

The CDR3 extends over 15 amino acids. Germline CDR1 is MGHRA and CDR2 is YSYEKL. V shed 2 bases and J shed 3 bases, with 14 bases lying between them. The gene calls are TRBV4-1 and TRBJ2-7, with D perhaps TRBD1 (5 bases). The sequencing sample was made of PBMCs. The TCR sequence derives from a woman aged 40 to 50 in good health and CMV-seronegative. For the CDR3, the DNA is TGCGCCAGCAGCCAATTTCAGGGCGCGGTCTACGAGCAGTACTTC. Translating it yields CASSQFQGAVYEQYF.